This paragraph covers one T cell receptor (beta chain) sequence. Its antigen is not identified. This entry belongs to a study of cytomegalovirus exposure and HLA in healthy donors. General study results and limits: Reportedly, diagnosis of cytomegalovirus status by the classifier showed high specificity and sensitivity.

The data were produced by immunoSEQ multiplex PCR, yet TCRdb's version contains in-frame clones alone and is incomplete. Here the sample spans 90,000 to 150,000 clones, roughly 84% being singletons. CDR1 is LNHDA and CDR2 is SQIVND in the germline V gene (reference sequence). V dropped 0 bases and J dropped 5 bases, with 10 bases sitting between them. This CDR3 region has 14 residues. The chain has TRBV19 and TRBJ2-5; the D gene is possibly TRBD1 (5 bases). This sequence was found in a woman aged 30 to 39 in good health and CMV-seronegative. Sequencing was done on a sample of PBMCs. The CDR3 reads CASSIEGAGETQYF. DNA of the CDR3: TGTGCCAGTAGTATAGAAGGGGCCGGGGAGACCCAGTACTTC.